The 30 T cell receptor beta chains given below trace back to one sample, sequenced in a study of blood T cell repertoires in COVID-19. Measured with immunoSEQ multiplex PCR; TCRdb has only the in-frame clones, and not every one. Counted here are around 450,000 clones, 90% occurring once; the ten biggest clones make up approximately 0.65%. Specimen: PBMCs or T cells enriched from blood (not recorded which). The source is a man between 18 and 29 years old who had recovered from COVID-19.

This chain links TRBV15 with TRBJ2-5; D gene uncertain. This CDR3 comprises 11 residues. Germline values: CDR1 LNHNV, CDR2 YYDKDF (reference sequence). V gave up 11 bases and J gave up 4 bases, with 11 bases separating them. CDR3 sequence: CASGGGETQYF. The CDR3 coding sequence is TGTGCCTCAGGTGGTGGAGAGACCCAGTACTTC.

The V gene is TRBV5-4, the J gene TRBJ2-3; TRBD2 matches 8 bases. CDR3 length: 15 amino acids. V shed 1 base and J 4 bases; nucleotides not matched to a gene: 5. CDR1 SGHNT and CDR2 YYREEE come from the germline V gene (reference sequence). CDR3 bases: TGTGCCAGCAGCTTGTATGCGGGAGGATCAGATACGCAGTATTTT. Protein product: CASSLYAGGSDTQYF.

V is TRBV12-5 and J is TRBJ1-4, with D hard to call. V lost 0 bases and J lost 2, with 16 bases in between. The germline V gene has CDR1 LGHNT and CDR2 FRNRAP. This CDR3 contains 18 residues. This chain's CDR3 is CASGLVPLGSQTNEKLFF. CDR3 coding DNA: TGTGCTAGTGGTTTGGTACCATTGGGCAGTCAGACTAATGAAAAACTGTTTTTT.

The rearrangement joins TRBV27 to TRBJ2-7; D is possibly TRBD2 (6 bases). The CDR3 is 15 residues long. V lost 0 bases to trimming and J lost 3 bases, with 12 bases between them. Germline V gives CDR1 MNHEY, CDR2 SMNVEV (reference sequence). In DNA form, the CDR3 reads TGTGCCAGCAGTTTATCGGGGACTCCCTTCTACGAGCAGTACTTC. It is translated as CASSLSGTPFYEQYF.

The genes are TRBV9 and TRBJ1-5; 7 bases fit TRBD1. The CDR3 sequence is 14 residues long. From germline, CDR1 is SGDLS and CDR2 YYNGEE. The junction had 4 bases not matched to a gene; V was cut back by 4 bases and J by 3 bases. The CDR3 sequence is CASSSTGTNQPQHF. The CDR3 nucleotides read TGTGCCAGCAGCTCGACAGGGACCAATCAGCCCCAGCATTTT.

The gene calls are TRBV27 and TRBJ2-3; perhaps TRBD1 as D (5 bases). The ends were cut back, 7 bases at V and 4 bases at J, with 12 bases in the middle. From germline, CDR1 is MNHEY and CDR2 SMNVEV (reference sequence). The length of the CDR3 is 13 residues. This CDR3 reads CASMQWGADTQYF. In nucleotides, the CDR3 is TGTGCCAGCATGCAGTGGGGCGCAGATACGCAGTATTTT.

This clone was detected only once. The chain recombines TRBV7-9 with TRBJ1-4; D remains ambiguous. Germline-derived CDR1 and CDR2 are SEHNR and FQNEAQ (reference sequence). The ends were cut back, 1 base at V and 6 bases at J, with 9 bases in the middle. The CDR3 has 14 amino acids. CDR3 coding DNA: TGTGCCAGCAGCTTAGATGGCCGTTATGAAAAACTGTTTTTT. This sequence encodes CASSLDGRYEKLFF.

The V gene is TRBV11-2, the J gene TRBJ2-5; tentatively, D is TRBD2 (5 bases). The CDR3 is made up of 15 amino acids. The germline V gene has CDR1 SGHAT and CDR2 FQNNGV. The V and J ends lost 6 bases and 2 bases respectively, with 16 bases between them. CDR3 in DNA: TGTGCCAGCAGTCGAGGGTCGGCCAGGCAAGAGACCCAGTACTTC. Encoded protein: CASSRGSARQETQYF.

The chain combines TRBV5-5 with TRBJ1-5; no reliable D call. CDR3 length: 15 residues. The germline CDR1 and CDR2 sequences are SGHKS and YYEKEE (reference sequence). V dropped 3 bases and J dropped 4 bases, with 14 bases sitting between them. The CDR3 region is CASSSMVTENQPQHF. In DNA form, the CDR3 reads TGTGCCAGCAGCTCCATGGTTACTGAGAATCAGCCCCAGCATTTT.

The chain recombines TRBV2 with TRBJ2-5; the match to TRBD2 covers 13 bases. Germline V gene data show CDR1 as SNHLY and CDR2 as FYNNEI. Unmatched junction bases numbered 7, after V lost 6 bases and J lost 0 bases. This CDR3 region has 17 residues. CDR3 DNA sequence: TGTGCCAGCAGCGGAGCCGGGACTAGCGGGGACCAAGAGACCCAGTACTTC. Translated: CASSGAGTSGDQETQYF.

The chain employs TRBV10-3 and TRBJ1-1; D is uncertain. V lost 4 bases and J 8 bases, leaving 17 bases between the germline ends. CDR3 length equals 14 residues. CDR1 is ENHRY and CDR2 is SYGVKD in the germline V gene. The DNA for the CDR3 is TGTGCCATCAGTGCCCCCGGGGTCGTCAACGAAGCTTTCTTT. Its protein product is CAISAPGVVNEAFF.

The V call is TRBV12-3 or TRBV12-4, the J call TRBJ1-2; D unresolved. This CDR3 comprises 13 residues. V lost 1 base and J 0 bases, leaving 3 bases between the germline ends. This chain's CDR3 is CASSLGANYGYTF. CDR3 in DNA: TGTGCCAGCAGTTTAGGAGCTAACTATGGCTACACCTTC.

This clone has only one observation. The gene calls are TRBV10-3 and TRBJ2-5, with D possibly matching TRBD1 (6 bases). V was pared by 5 bases and J by 2 bases, with 18 bases between. The CDR3 totals 16 residues. Germline CDR1 and CDR2: ENHRY and SYGVKD. In nucleotides, the CDR3 is TGTGCCATCAGTCCTGGCGCCAATGGACAGCAAGAGACCCAGTACTTC. This encodes CAISPGANGQQETQYF.

This sequence joins TRBV30 and TRBJ2-7; a weak D match, TRBD2 (5 bases). Germline V gene sequence: CDR1 GTSNPN, CDR2 SVGIG (reference sequence). Trimming removed 0 bases from V and 6 bases from J, with 6 bases in between. The CDR3 sequence is 11 residues long. CDR3 DNA sequence: TGTGCCTGGAGTGTAGAGGGCGAGCAGTACTTC. It encodes CAWSVEGEQYF.

This clone was seen only once. The chain carries TRBV5-5 and TRBJ2-2; 8 nucleotides align to TRBD2. V lost 1 base and J lost 4; bases outside the gene matches: 3. This CDR3 has 15 amino acids. Germline V gene data show CDR1 as SGHKS and CDR2 as YYEKEE (reference sequence). CDR3: CASSLRGGPTGELFF. CDR3 bases: TGTGCCAGCAGCTTGCGGGGGGGACCCACCGGGGAGCTGTTTTTT.

The chain's CDR3 is CTSSPPSDEQFF. The CDR3 DNA is TGCACCAGCAGCCCCCCGAGCGATGAGCAGTTCTTC. The genes are TRBV1 and TRBJ2-1; TRBD2 is taken as the D call from the table, unchecked against the DNA. TRBV1 is described as a pseudogene. This CDR3 is built from 12 residues.

The chain recombines TRBV5-5 with TRBJ2-1; no clear D gene. The CDR3 runs 15 residues. Germline V gives CDR1 SGHKS, CDR2 YYEKEE (reference sequence). With 0 bases removed from V and 3 bases from J, the gap between germline ends came to 10 bases. In DNA form, the CDR3 reads TGTGCCAGCAGCTTGGGAACTACTTACTACAATGAGCAGTTCTTC. This sequence encodes CASSLGTTYYNEQFF. The whole variable domain, filled in from reference TRBV5-5 and TRBJ2-1, reads DAGVTQSPTHLIKTRGQQVTLRCSPISGHKSVSWYQQVLGQGPQFIFQYYEKEERGRGNFPDRFSARQFPNYSSELNVNALLLGDSALYLCASSLGTTYYNEQFFGPGTRLTVL.

V and J are TRBV6-4 and TRBJ2-6; 7 nucleotides align to TRBD1. Germline lookup yields CDR1 MRHNA and CDR2 SNTAGT. The CDR3 has 16 residues. J lost 4 bases, V lost 6 bases, and 9 bases had no gene match. The CDR3 DNA sequence: TGTGCCAGCAGCCCACAGGGGTTCTCCGGGGCCAACGTCCTGACTTTC. This gives the protein CASSPQGFSGANVLTF.

The gene calls are TRBV9 and TRBJ2-1; 11 bases match TRBD2. The length of the CDR3 is 15 residues. Germline-derived CDR1 and CDR2 are SGDLS and YYNGEE. Trimming took 2 bases from V and 6 from J; bases not matched to a gene: 4. CDR3 DNA: TGTGCCAGCAGCGTTACTAGCGGGAGTATCAATGAGCAGTTCTTC. Protein: CASSVTSGSINEQFF.

The chain links TRBV6-6 to TRBJ2-7, with 15 bases fitting TRBD2. V shed 5 bases and J 5 bases; nucleotides not matched to a gene: 7. This CDR3 has 16 amino acids. Per the germline V gene, CDR1 is MNHNY and CDR2 is SVGAGI (reference sequence). For the CDR3, the DNA is TGTGCCAGCAGTCGAGGACTAGCGGGAGGGCCGGACGAGCAGTACTTC. This encodes CASSRGLAGGPDEQYF.

The V gene is TRBV9, the J gene TRBJ2-3; 11 bases are a match to TRBD2. Unmatched junction bases numbered 7, after V lost 3 bases and J lost 4 bases. The CDR3 extends over 16 amino acids. Germline values: CDR1 SGDLS, CDR2 YYNGEE. CDR3 loop: CASSAIAGGPSDTQYF. The CDR3 bases are TGTGCCAGCAGCGCCATAGCGGGAGGGCCGTCAGATACGCAGTATTTT.

The rearrangement joins TRBV2 to TRBJ1-6; D is undetermined. The CDR3 contains 13 residues. V was clipped by 7 bases and J by 7 bases, with 11 bases between them. Germline V gene lookup returns CDR1 SNHLY and CDR2 FYNNEI. CDR3 in amino acids: CASTAVGNSPLHF. CDR3 in DNA: TGTGCCAGCACGGCAGTCGGGAATTCACCCCTCCACTTT.

This clone was counted a few times. The V gene is TRBV6-4, the J gene TRBJ1-1, with TRBD1 matching over 9 bases. With 3 bases clipped from V and 8 bases from J, the junction kept 7 bases outside the gene matches. The CDR3 contains 14 residues. Germline V gene lookup returns CDR1 MRHNA and CDR2 SNTAGT. The CDR3 nucleotides are TGTGCCAGCAGTGAAGTGCCCGGGACAGGGGAAGCTTTCTTT. Translated, it gives CASSEVPGTGEAFF.

The CDR3 nucleotides are TGTGCCAGCAGCCCGGGAGGGAGAACTGAAGCTTTCTTT. It is translated as CASSPGGRTEAFF. The chain couples TRBV3-1 (or the pseudogene TRBV3-2) to TRBJ1-1; D is ambiguous. V gave up 4 bases and J gave up 5 bases, with 11 bases separating them. The length of the CDR3 is 13 residues. Germline V gene data show CDR1 as LGHDT and CDR2 as YNNKEL (reference sequence).

This chain joins TRBV7-3 and TRBJ2-2, with TRBD2 matching over 11 bases. CDR3 size: 17 residues. The germline V gene has CDR1 SGHTA and CDR2 FQGTGA. After removal of 3 bases from V and 0 bases from J, the junction contained 3 bases not matched to a gene. In DNA form, the CDR3 reads TGTGCCAGCAGCTTCATAGCGGGAGGGACGAACACCGGGGAGCTGTTTTTT. It specifies CASSFIAGGTNTGELFF.

In nucleotides, the CDR3 is TGTGCCAGCAGTCAAACAGGGAATTCACCCCTCCACTTT. Protein: CASSQTGNSPLHF. The gene calls are TRBV2 and TRBJ1-6; maybe TRBD1 (6 bases). The CDR3 extends over 13 amino acids. Germline CDR1 and CDR2: SNHLY and FYNNEI. V lost 5 bases to trimming and J lost 7 bases, with 9 bases between them.

This sequence joins TRBV29-1 and TRBJ2-1; weak D call: TRBD1 (6 bases). Germline values: CDR1 SQVTM, CDR2 ANQGSEA. The CDR3 has 14 residues. The V end lost 7 bases, the J end lost 10 bases, and 23 bases lay between the germline ends. The CDR3 loop is CSAWDTGAQREQFF. The CDR3 nucleotides are TGCAGCGCCTGGGACACCGGGGCCCAACGGGAGCAGTTCTTC.

The chain joins TRBV9 to TRBJ1-4; no clear D. This CDR3 contains 15 residues. Germline V gene data show CDR1 as SGDLS and CDR2 as YYNGEE. V was shortened by 4 bases and J by 3 bases, with 13 bases between the two germline ends. The CDR3 sequence: CASSSNIGSNEKLFF. CDR3 sequence (DNA): TGTGCCAGCAGCTCAAATATTGGCTCTAATGAAAAACTGTTTTTT.

CDR3 in amino acids: CASSLGRVSGNTIYF. DNA of the CDR3: TGTGCCAGCAGCTTGGGCAGGGTCTCTGGAAACACCATATATTTT. The chain couples TRBV5-8 to TRBJ1-3, with D perhaps matching TRBD1 (5 bases). Germline V CDR1 and CDR2: SGHTS, YDEGEE. Trimming pared 0 bases from V and 0 bases from J, leaving 7 bases between. CDR3 length: 15 amino acids. Together with reference TRBV5-8 and TRBJ1-3, the CDR3 gives the full variable domain: EAGVTQSPTHLIKTRGQQATLRCSPISGHTSVYWYQQALGLGLQFLLWYDEGEERNRGNFPPRFSGRQFPNYSSELNVNALELEDSALYLCASSLGRVSGNTIYFGEGSWLTVV.

This CDR3 is CASSLSGPWAWETQYF. CDR3 DNA: TGTGCCAGCAGTTTATCGGGTCCCTGGGCGTGGGAGACCCAGTACTTC. The chain couples TRBV27 to TRBJ2-5; D remains unclear. Between the trimmed V and J ends, which lost 0 bases and 5 bases, there was a span of 16 bases. The CDR3 contains 16 residues. Germline CDR1 and CDR2: MNHEY and SMNVEV (reference sequence).